The next 9 T cell receptor beta chains were all read from a single sample in a study of CXCR3-negative and CXCR3-positive naive CD8 T cells. Libraries of TRB cDNA were made by 5' RACE and carried UMIs. TCRdb reanalyzed the 5' RACE reads, giving one entry per CDR3 protein sequence and no DNA. This sample contains approximately 41,000 distinct CDR3 sequences. The source material was memory CD8+ T cells from blood. These receptors came from a human donor in good health. Some clones in this sample may be carry-over from other donors' samples.

The V and J genes are TRBV23-1 and TRBJ2-1; TCRdb designates TRBD2, a call that cannot be tested without DNA. TRBV23-1 belongs to the ORF category, with a function that is uncertain. The CDR3 has 17 amino acids. CDR3 loop: CASSQSSGSGPYNEQFF.

The chain uses TRBV29-1 and TRBJ1-1. From germline, CDR1 is SQVTM and CDR2 ANQGSEA. The CDR3 runs to 14 residues. CDR3 in amino acids: CSASGLYLNTEAFF.

J is TRBJ2-4 and V is TRBV28; the TCRdb call, TRBD1, lacks DNA for checking. This CDR3 has 14 residues. Germline loops: CDR1 MDHEN, CDR2 SYDVKM. CDR3 amino acids: CASSPRGGGNIQYF.

The chain carries TRBV2 and TRBJ2-5; TCRdb reports TRBD1, a call that lacks DNA to check it against. This CDR3 spans 14 amino acids. From germline, CDR1 is SNHLY and CDR2 FYNNEI. The CDR3 reads CASSDLGQGETQYF.

This rearrangement joins TRBV23-1 to TRBJ2-2; as DNA is missing, the TRBD1 call by TCRdb cannot be tested. TRBV23-1 is sorted into the ORF group, with uncertain function. This CDR3 is 16 amino acids long. The CDR3 protein is CASKIRKATRGGELFF.

The rearrangement uses TRBV4-3 and TRBJ1-1. Germline V gene data show CDR1 as LGHNA and CDR2 as YSLEER. The CDR3 contains 15 residues. The CDR3 sequence is CASSQGTTPILEAFF.

The chain's CDR3 is CASSLVPTGVGYTF. The chain combines TRBV11-2 with TRBJ1-2; TCRdb selects TRBD1, and the lack of DNA leaves this call unchecked. This CDR3 is 14 amino acids long. CDR1 is SGHAT, CDR2 FQNNGV, per germline.

The CDR3 reads CSVEELSEQFF. This chain joins TRBV29-1 and TRBJ2-1. The germline V gene encodes CDR1 SQVTM and CDR2 ANQGSEA. CDR3 length: 11 residues.

The rearrangement joins TRBV28 to TRBJ2-7; checking the TCRdb D call of TRBD1 is not possible without DNA. The germline V gene encodes CDR1 MDHEN and CDR2 SYDVKM. This CDR3 has 13 residues. The CDR3 loop reads CASTRGWNYEQYF. Using reference TRBV28 and TRBJ2-7 for the parts outside the CDR3, the full variable domain is DVKVTQSSRYLVKRTGEKVFLECVQDMDHENMFWYRQDPGLGLRLIYFSYDVKMKEKGDIPEGYSVSREKKERFSLILESASTNQTSMYLCASTRGWNYEQYFGPGTRLTVT.